The 5 T cell receptor beta chains below come from one sample, sequenced in a study of control samples from healthy donors and cancer patients. The data were produced by immunoSEQ multiplex PCR, yet TCRdb's version contains in-frame clones alone and is incomplete. The sample yields approximately 120,000 clones, approximately 84% seen once. Sequencing was performed on blood. These TCRs come from a man aged 18 to 30 in good health.

This clone was counted a single time. This chain joins TRBV6-5 and TRBJ2-5; D is ambiguous. The CDR3 contains 14 residues. The ends were cut back, 6 bases at V and 3 bases at J, with 14 bases in the middle. Germline V gene data show CDR1 as MNHEY and CDR2 as SVGAGI. DNA for the CDR3: TGTGCCAGCAGCCTTTTTGAGTACAAAGAGACCCAGTACTTC. This encodes CASSLFEYKETQYF.

This rearrangement joins TRBV20-1 to TRBJ2-1; 8 nucleotides align to TRBD1. The CDR3 extends over 11 amino acids. Per the germline V gene, CDR1 is DFQATT and CDR2 is SNEGSKA (reference sequence). The ends lost 6 bases at V and 12 bases at J; junction bases unmatched: 7. The CDR3 DNA is TGCAGTGCCAGTACAGGGACAGGGCAGTTCTTC. As protein: CSASTGTGQFF.

This clone appeared a single time. The chain combines TRBV6-4 with TRBJ2-1; 7 nucleotides match TRBD1. Per germline, CDR1 MRHNA and CDR2 SNTAGT. V was pared by 0 bases and J by 0 bases, with 2 bases of the junction left unmatched. The CDR3 covers 16 residues. CDR3 sequence: CASSDSRGSSYNEQFF. The CDR3, as DNA: TGTGCCAGCAGTGACTCCAGGGGGAGCTCCTACAATGAGCAGTTCTTC.

This clone occurred once. The chain is built from TRBV15 and TRBJ2-1; 13 bases match TRBD2. The CDR3 is made up of 15 amino acids. With 3 bases clipped from V and 5 bases from J, the junction kept 1 base outside the gene matches. Germline V gives CDR1 LNHNV, CDR2 YYDKDF (reference sequence). The chain's CDR3 is CATSSGLAGDNEQFF. CDR3 coding DNA: TGTGCCACCAGCAGCGGACTAGCGGGGGACAATGAGCAGTTCTTC. The whole variable domain, filled in from reference TRBV15 and TRBJ2-1, reads DAMVIQNPRYQVTQFGKPVTLSCSQTLNHNVMYWYQQKSSQAPKLLFHYYDKDFNNEADTPDNFQSRRPNTSFCFLDIRSPGLGDTAMYLCATSSGLAGDNEQFFGPGTRLTVL.

The genes are TRBV5-1 and TRBJ2-7; D remains ambiguous. CDR3 length equals 12 residues. Trimming cost V 4 bases and J 2 bases, with 7 bases left between them. CDR1 is SGHRS and CDR2 is YFSETQ in the germline V gene. The CDR3 here is CASSRPPYEQYF. The CDR3 DNA reads TGCGCCAGCAGCAGGCCCCCCTACGAGCAGTACTTC.